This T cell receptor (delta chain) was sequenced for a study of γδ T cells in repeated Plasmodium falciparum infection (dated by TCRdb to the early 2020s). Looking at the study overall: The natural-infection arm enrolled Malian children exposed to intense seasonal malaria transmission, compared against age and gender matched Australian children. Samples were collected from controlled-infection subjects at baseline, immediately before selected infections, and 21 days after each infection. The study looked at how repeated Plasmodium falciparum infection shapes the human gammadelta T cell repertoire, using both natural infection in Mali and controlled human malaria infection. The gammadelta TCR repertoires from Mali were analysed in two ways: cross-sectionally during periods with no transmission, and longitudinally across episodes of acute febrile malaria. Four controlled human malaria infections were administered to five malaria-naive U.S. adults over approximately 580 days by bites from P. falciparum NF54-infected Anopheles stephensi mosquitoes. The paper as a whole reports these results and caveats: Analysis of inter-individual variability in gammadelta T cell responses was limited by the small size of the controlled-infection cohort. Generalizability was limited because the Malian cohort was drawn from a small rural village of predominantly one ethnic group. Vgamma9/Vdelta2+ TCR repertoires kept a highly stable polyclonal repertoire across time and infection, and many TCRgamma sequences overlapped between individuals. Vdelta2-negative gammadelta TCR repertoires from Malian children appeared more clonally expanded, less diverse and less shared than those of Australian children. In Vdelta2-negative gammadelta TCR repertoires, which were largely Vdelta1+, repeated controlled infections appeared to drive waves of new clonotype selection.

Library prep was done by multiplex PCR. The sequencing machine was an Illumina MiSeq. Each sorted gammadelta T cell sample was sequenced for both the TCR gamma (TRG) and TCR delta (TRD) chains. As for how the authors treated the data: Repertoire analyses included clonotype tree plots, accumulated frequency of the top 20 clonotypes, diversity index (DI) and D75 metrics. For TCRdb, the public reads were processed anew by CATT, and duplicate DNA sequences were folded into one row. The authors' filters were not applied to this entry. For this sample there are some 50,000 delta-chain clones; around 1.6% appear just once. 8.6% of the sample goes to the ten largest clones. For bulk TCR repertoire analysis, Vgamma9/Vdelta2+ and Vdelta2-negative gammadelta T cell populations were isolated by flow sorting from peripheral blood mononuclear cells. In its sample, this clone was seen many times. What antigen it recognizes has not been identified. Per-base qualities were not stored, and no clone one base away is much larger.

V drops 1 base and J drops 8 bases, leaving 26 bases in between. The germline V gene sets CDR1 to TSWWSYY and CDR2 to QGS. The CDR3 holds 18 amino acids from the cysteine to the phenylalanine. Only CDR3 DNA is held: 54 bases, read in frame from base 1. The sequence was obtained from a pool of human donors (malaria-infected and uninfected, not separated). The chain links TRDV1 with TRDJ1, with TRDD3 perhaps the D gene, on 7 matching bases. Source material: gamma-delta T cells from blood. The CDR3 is CALGERILPGWGWRKLIF. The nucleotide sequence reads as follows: TGTGCTCTTGGGGAACGAATCCTACCTGGCTGGGGGTGGCGCAAACTCATCTTT.